Following are 32 T cell receptor beta chains from one sample sequenced in a study of control samples from healthy donors and cancer patients. Data came from immunoSEQ multiplex PCR; TCRdb stores just in-frame clones and leaves some out. The table lists 150,000 to 200,000 clones, about nine tenths of them singletons, with 2% to 2.5% in the top ten. Sequenced: blood. Source of these receptors: a woman aged 40-49 years in good health.

This chain links TRBV10-1 with TRBJ2-2; D is unclear. This CDR3 is 13 amino acids long. Per germline, CDR1 WNHNN and CDR2 SYGVQD (reference sequence). The V end was cut by 2 bases, the J end by 2 bases, with 3 bases between. The CDR3 DNA follows: TGCGCCAGCAGTGAGATAAACACCGGGGAGCTGTTTTTT. Protein product: CASSEINTGELFF.

V gene TRBV15 combines with J gene TRBJ2-7, with a tentative D call TRBD2 (7 bases). The germline V gene encodes CDR1 LNHNV and CDR2 YYDKDF (reference sequence). This CDR3 spans 14 amino acids. The V end lost 8 bases, the J end lost 1 base, and 15 bases lay between the germline ends. This CDR3 reads CATGRRGGSYEQYF. DNA of the CDR3: TGTGCCACCGGCCGCAGGGGAGGGTCCTACGAGCAGTACTTC.

The chain uses TRBV19 and TRBJ1-2; TRBD1 agrees at 7 bases. CDR3 length: 15 amino acids. The V segment lost 1 base and the J segment 4 bases; nucleotides outside the gene matches: 6. Germline-derived CDR1 and CDR2 are LNHDA and SQIVND (reference sequence). The CDR3 sequence is CASSIAPGGAYGYTF. In DNA, the CDR3 is TGTGCCAGTAGTATAGCCCCAGGGGGGGCCTATGGCTACACCTTC.

This chain links TRBV9 with TRBJ1-5, with no clear D. The germline CDR1 and CDR2 sequences are SGDLS and YYNGEE. The CDR3 extends over 14 amino acids. Trimming removed 4 bases from V and 3 bases from J, with 11 bases in between. The CDR3 protein is CASSRGLTNQPQHF. The CDR3 DNA reads as TGTGCCAGCAGCCGAGGGTTGACCAATCAGCCCCAGCATTTT.

The genes are TRBV19 and TRBJ2-3, with D possibly TRBD1 on 6 matching bases. V gave up 4 bases and J gave up 5 bases, with 19 bases separating them. Germline CDR1 and CDR2: LNHDA and SQIVND (reference sequence). CDR3 length: 16 amino acids. CDR3 sequence: CASSTLGAGARDTQYF. The CDR3 DNA reads TGTGCCAGTAGTACCCTCGGGGCAGGGGCGAGAGATACGCAGTATTTT.

The DNA of the CDR3 is TGTGCCAGCAGACTAGGACAGTACAATGAGCAGTTCTTC. Its translation is CASRLGQYNEQFF. The chain carries TRBV12-3 or TRBV12-4 and TRBJ2-1; D may be TRBD1 (6 bases). This CDR3 is built from 13 residues. Trimming stripped 6 bases from V and 4 bases from J, with 10 bases between.

This chain links TRBV27 with TRBJ1-1; D uncertain. The CDR3 is made up of 13 amino acids. The ends were cut back, 4 bases at V and 8 bases at J, with 14 bases in the middle. Germline V gives CDR1 MNHEY, CDR2 SMNVEV (reference sequence). The CDR3 region is CASSSPLIGEAFF. DNA for the CDR3: TGTGCCAGCAGTTCGCCCCTGATAGGAGAAGCTTTCTTT.

The chain employs TRBV9 and TRBJ1-2, with D possibly TRBD1 on 6 matching bases. This CDR3 spans 12 amino acids. CDR1 is SGDLS, CDR2 YYNGEE, per germline. Trimming cost V 7 bases and J 8 bases, with 15 bases left between them. The CDR3 nucleotides read TGTGCCAGCGGGGGCCCTCAGGTGGGCTACACCTTC. Amino acids: CASGGPQVGYTF.

The chain couples TRBV12-3 or TRBV12-4 to TRBJ2-2; D unresolved. V dropped 5 bases and J dropped 6 bases, with 7 bases sitting between them. CDR3 length equals 12 residues. The CDR3 bases are TGTGCCAGCAGTCCTGGATCCGGGGAGCTGTTTTTT. Translating gives CASSPGSGELFF.

V and J are TRBV18 and TRBJ1-3; 8 positions agree with TRBD1. Germline values: CDR1 KGHSH, CDR2 LQKENI. The CDR3 sequence is 14 residues long. With V trimmed by 3 bases and J by 6 bases, 4 bases remained unmatched. The CDR3, as DNA: TGTGCCAGCTCACCCCTGACAGGGGAAAACACCATATATTTT. Its protein product is CASSPLTGENTIYF.

The chain joins TRBV6-6 to TRBJ2-7; TRBD1 aligns across 10 bases. The CDR3 has 15 residues. Germline CDR1 is MNHNY and CDR2 is SVGAGI (reference sequence). V lost 4 bases, J lost 8 bases, and 11 bases stayed unmatched. CDR3 in amino acids: CASSSTGTGALQQYF. CDR3 coding DNA: TGTGCCAGCAGTTCCACCGGGACAGGGGCTCTCCAGCAGTACTTC.

CDR3 in amino acids: CSAGQGGLTF. The CDR3 DNA is TGCAGTGCTGGACAGGGGGGTCTCACCTTC. This sequence joins TRBV20-1 and TRBJ1-2, with 10 bases that match TRBD1. The germline V gene has CDR1 DFQATT and CDR2 SNEGSKA (reference sequence). Germline trimming cut 5 bases from V and 13 bases from J; bases unmatched to any gene: 4. The CDR3 covers 10 residues.

The chain links TRBV4-1 to TRBJ2-3; 8 bases match TRBD2. CDR1 and CDR2 (germline): MGHRA, YSYEKL. V shed 6 bases and J 6 bases; nucleotides not matched to a gene: 11. The CDR3 consists of 15 residues. CDR3 loop: CASRDNPGGQDTQYF. CDR3 in DNA: TGCGCCAGCAGAGACAATCCGGGGGGGCAGGATACGCAGTATTTT.

This clone was seen only a few times. The J gene is TRBJ1-2, the V gene TRBV6-4, with D unresolved. From germline, CDR1 is MRHNA and CDR2 SNTAGT. The CDR3 contains 16 residues. The germline V and J ends were trimmed by 6 bases and 0 bases, with 17 bases remaining between them. The CDR3 reads CASSSGRRESNYGYTF. The CDR3 nucleotides are TGTGCCAGCAGCTCTGGCAGGCGGGAATCTAACTATGGCTACACCTTC.

V is TRBV5-6 and J is TRBJ1-6; D not resolved. Germline V gives CDR1 SGHDT, CDR2 YYEEEE. CDR3 length equals 12 residues. V gave up 4 bases and J gave up 10 bases, with 9 bases separating them. The CDR3 loop reads CASSLGTSPLHF. CDR3 sequence (DNA): TGTGCCAGCAGCCTTGGAACCTCACCCCTCCACTTT.

This chain joins TRBV5-4 and TRBJ2-5; 8 bases map to TRBD1. V dropped 4 bases and J dropped 4; count of bases not matched to a gene: 9. The CDR3 runs to 15 residues. CDR1 is SGHNT, CDR2 YYREEE, per germline (reference sequence). The chain's CDR3 is CASSRTTGAVETQYF. The CDR3 nucleotides read TGTGCCAGCAGCCGCACGACAGGGGCGGTAGAGACCCAGTACTTC.

This sequence joins TRBV18 and TRBJ2-6; D uncertain. Trimming cost V 0 bases and J 0 bases, with 3 bases left between them. The CDR3 covers 15 residues. The germline V gene encodes CDR1 KGHSH and CDR2 LQKENI. The DNA of the CDR3 is TGTGCCAGCTCACCACCCAGCTCTGGGGCCAACGTCCTGACTTTC. Its translation: CASSPPSSGANVLTF.

This chain joins TRBV7-9 and TRBJ1-4; 7 positions agree with TRBD1. V shed 1 base and J 4 bases; nucleotides not matched to a gene: 3. Germline-derived CDR1 and CDR2 are SEHNR and FQNEAQ (reference sequence). CDR3 length: 15 amino acids. CDR3 in amino acids: CASSLGTGDNEKLFF. The CDR3 nucleotides read TGTGCCAGCAGCTTAGGAACAGGGGATAATGAAAAACTGTTTTTT.

The rearrangement links TRBV7-8 to TRBJ2-7; D remains unclear. Trimming left V 5 bases short and J 0 bases short, with 11 bases between. CDR3 length equals 14 residues. Germline V lookup: CDR1 SGHVS, CDR2 FQNEAQ. DNA of the CDR3: TGTGCCAGCAGCCTGGGCTGGAGCTCCTACGAGCAGTACTTC. Encoded protein: CASSLGWSSYEQYF.

Note on this clone: At one boundary the junction diverges from the germline segment, which might be a read error. J is TRBJ1-2 and V is TRBV4-1, with D possibly matching TRBD1 (5 bases). The germline V gene encodes CDR1 MGHRA and CDR2 YSYEKL. The CDR3 covers 11 residues. In DNA, the CDR3 is TGCGCCAGCAGCCAACTCGGGGCCTTGATCTTC. Protein product: CASSQLGALIF.

The rearrangement links TRBV12-3 or TRBV12-4 to TRBJ2-1, with D tentatively TRBD1 or TRBD2 (5 bases each). V lost 0 bases and J lost 15, with 15 bases in between. CDR3 length equals 13 residues. CDR3 residues: CASSLAPGTPLFF. In nucleotides, the CDR3 is TGTGCCAGCAGTTTAGCCCCCGGGACCCCTCTGTTCTTC.

The rearrangement uses TRBV5-1 and TRBJ2-1; perhaps TRBD2 as D (5 bases). Germline CDR1 SGHRS, CDR2 YFSETQ. This CDR3 has 12 amino acids. The V and J ends lost 4 bases and 8 bases respectively, with 10 bases between them. CDR3 nucleotide sequence: TGCGCCAGCAGCAAGAGCGGATATGAGCAGTTCTTC. Translation: CASSKSGYEQFF. Drawing the rest from reference TRBV5-1 and TRBJ2-1, the complete variable domain is KAGVTQTPRYLIKTRGQQVTLSCSPISGHRSVSWYQQTPGQGLQFLFEYFSETQRNKGNFPGRFSGRQFSNSRSEMNVSTLELGDSALYLCASSKSGYEQFFGPGTRLTVL.

The chain links TRBV15 to TRBJ2-1; 9 bases are shared with TRBD1. V dropped 3 bases and J dropped 4; count of bases not matched to a gene: 10. This CDR3 contains 17 residues. The germline gives CDR1 LNHNV, CDR2 YYDKDF (reference sequence). In DNA, the CDR3 is TGTGCCACCAGCAGCCTGCTGACAGGGGGTTTTTACAATGAGCAGTTCTTC. This sequence encodes CATSSLLTGGFYNEQFF.

This chain uses TRBV5-1 with TRBJ2-5, with D possibly TRBD2 on 7 matching bases. V dropped 4 bases and J dropped 5 bases, with 9 bases sitting between them. Germline CDR1 is SGHRS and CDR2 is YFSETQ. CDR3 size: 12 residues. CDR3 sequence (DNA): TGCGCCAGCAGCGGGGGGGCCGAGACCCAGTACTTC. This translates into CASSGGAETQYF.

This clone was recorded only once. This chain links TRBV11-2 with TRBJ2-3; a weak D match, TRBD2 (5 bases). The CDR3 is 17 residues long. Trimming stripped 0 bases from V and 2 bases from J, with 15 bases between. The V gene's germline CDR1 is SGHAT and CDR2 FQNNGV. Written as DNA, the CDR3 is TGTGCCAGCAGCTTAGATCACGGTAGCGAGGACACAGATACGCAGTATTTT. It translates to CASSLDHGSEDTDTQYF.

The rearrangement joins TRBV7-2 to TRBJ2-2; D might be TRBD1 (5 bases). Germline CDR1 SGHTA, CDR2 FQGNSA. The CDR3 spans 13 residues. The V gene lost 5 bases and the J gene lost 7 bases, with 11 bases spanning the gap. CDR3 residues: CASSEGAIGELFF. The CDR3 bases are TGTGCCAGCAGCGAAGGGGCTATCGGGGAGCTGTTTTTT.

V gene TRBV6-6 combines with J gene TRBJ2-7, with D perhaps TRBD1 or TRBD2 (5 bases each). The germline CDR1 and CDR2 sequences are MNHNY and SVGAGI (reference sequence). The CDR3 has 16 residues. Trimming stripped 6 bases from V and 5 bases from J, with 23 bases between. The CDR3 nucleotides read TGTGCCAGCAGGTATAACCCCGAGGGACCTTTGGACGAGCAGTACTTC. The encoded protein is CASRYNPEGPLDEQYF.

This sequence joins TRBV27 and TRBJ1-4, with TRBD1 matching over 9 bases. The ends lost 5 bases at V and 7 bases at J; junction bases unmatched: 5. The germline CDR1 and CDR2 sequences are MNHEY and SMNVEV (reference sequence). This CDR3 has 14 residues. CDR3: CASSPGQGFEKLFF. As DNA, the CDR3 is TGTGCCAGCAGTCCGGGACAGGGCTTTGAAAAACTGTTTTTT.

V gene TRBV4-1 combines with J gene TRBJ2-7, with D tentatively TRBD1 (5 bases). The V gene lost 4 bases and the J gene lost 6 bases, with 19 bases spanning the gap. The CDR3 has 15 amino acids. The germline CDR1 and CDR2 sequences are MGHRA and YSYEKL. CDR3: CASSPIGQRRGEQYF. In DNA, the CDR3 is TGCGCCAGCAGCCCCATAGGACAAAGGAGAGGCGAGCAGTACTTC.

The chain links TRBV24-1 to TRBJ2-1; 9 bases are shared with TRBD2. This CDR3 contains 15 residues. Trimming at V came to 4 bases and at J to 6 bases, leaving 6 bases not matched to a gene. Germline CDR1 KGHDR, CDR2 SFDVKD. CDR3 nucleotide sequence: TGTGCCACCAGTGAAAGCGGGGGGACTAGCAATGAGCAGTTCTTC. Its translation is CATSESGGTSNEQFF.

This clone was counted once. The CDR3 sequence: CASSSTVPYEQYF. In DNA form, the CDR3 reads TGTGCCAGCAGTTCTACAGTACCCTACGAGCAGTACTTC. The chain has TRBV2 and TRBJ2-7, with no clear D. V lost 5 bases, J lost 2 bases, and 10 bases lay in between. The germline V gene encodes CDR1 SNHLY and CDR2 FYNNEI. This CDR3 has 13 amino acids. Together with reference TRBV2 and TRBJ2-7, the CDR3 gives the full variable domain: EPEVTQTPSHQVTQMGQEVILRCVPISNHLYFYWYRQILGQKVEFLVSFYNNEISEKSEIFDDQFSVERPDGSNFTLKIRSTKLEDSAMYFCASSSTVPYEQYFGPGTRLTVT.

The chain combines TRBV5-6 with TRBJ2-7, with TRBD2 identical over 7 bases. V lost 7 bases to trimming and J lost 3 bases; unmatched junction nucleotides: 10. The CDR3 consists of 14 residues. Germline V gene sequence: CDR1 SGHDT, CDR2 YYEEEE. The DNA of the CDR3 is TGTGCCAGCTGGGGGGGGGAAGGGCGCTACGAGCAGTACTTC. It translates to CASWGGEGRYEQYF.